This TCR beta chain was obtained from a study of blood T cell repertoires in COVID-19. Study overall: There were acute and convalescent COVID-19 samples, and they came from the United States, Italy and Spain.

The V end lost 4 bases, the J end lost 5 bases, and 14 bases lay between the germline ends. The CDR3 consists of 15 residues. Germline V gene data show CDR1 as SGHDN and CDR2 as FVKESK. Repertoires were generated with immunoSEQ multiplex PCR, while TCRdb's copy carries only in-frame clones and drops some. Found here are under 250,000 clones, roughly 85% of them singletons; the top ten hold about 9.1%. Sequenced sample: PBMCs or T cells enriched from blood (not recorded which). The clonotype was recovered from a woman aged 50 to 60 with acute COVID-19. The chain is built from TRBV14 and TRBJ1-4, with D perhaps TRBD1 (5 bases). This chain's CDR3 is CASSPGGSLNEKLFF. DNA for the CDR3: TGTGCCAGCAGCCCGGGGGGGTCGCTAAATGAAAAACTGTTTTTT.